This T cell receptor beta chain emerged from a study of beta chain features in type 1 diabetes. Post-sort purity exceeded 95% for all sorted populations. Findings and caveats of the study: Within patients, naive, central memory and Treg TCRB repertoires seemed more similar than within healthy donors.

Germline V gives CDR1 MNHEY, CDR2 SVGAGI. The CDR3 runs to 14 residues. Trimming cost V 6 bases and J 8 bases, with 19 bases left between them. About this clone: Antigen unknown.

Expressed TCRB transcripts were sequenced because the entire RNA isolate underwent reverse transcription. Here immunoSEQ multiplex PCR was the method, and the copy in TCRdb shows in-frame clones only, minus some. The table records 970,000 or so clones, roughly 16% of them present only once. Specimen: naive CD4+ T cells from blood. The clonotype originates from a woman aged 18 to 35 in good health. The J gene is TRBJ1-2, the V gene TRBV6-5, with no clear D. CDR3 residues: CASRFGRGTGGYTF. Written as DNA, the CDR3 is TGTGCCAGCAGGTTCGGCCGGGGAACTGGGGGCTACACCTTC.